This T cell receptor (beta chain) was found in a study of response to subunit inactivated influenza vaccine. Via MiXCR, TCRdb re-called the RT-PCR reads, giving one row per CDR3 protein. The sample lists hundreds of thousands of distinct CDR3 sequences, about a tenth occurring once. This clonotype has a count of ten or more. There are 15 residues in the CDR3. CDR1 and CDR2 (germline): DFQATT, SNEGSKA (reference sequence). The receptor's source is a man aged 50 to 59 who received an inactivated influenza vaccine. This chain links TRBV20-1 with TRBJ2-1, with 7 bases that match TRBD2. Here the sequenced sample was PBMCs from blood, taken more than 35 days after vaccination. Written as DNA, the CDR3 is TGCAGCCCCCTTCCCTCTAGCGGCCTCTACAATGAGCAGTTCTTC. Translating it yields CSPLPSSGLYNEQFF.